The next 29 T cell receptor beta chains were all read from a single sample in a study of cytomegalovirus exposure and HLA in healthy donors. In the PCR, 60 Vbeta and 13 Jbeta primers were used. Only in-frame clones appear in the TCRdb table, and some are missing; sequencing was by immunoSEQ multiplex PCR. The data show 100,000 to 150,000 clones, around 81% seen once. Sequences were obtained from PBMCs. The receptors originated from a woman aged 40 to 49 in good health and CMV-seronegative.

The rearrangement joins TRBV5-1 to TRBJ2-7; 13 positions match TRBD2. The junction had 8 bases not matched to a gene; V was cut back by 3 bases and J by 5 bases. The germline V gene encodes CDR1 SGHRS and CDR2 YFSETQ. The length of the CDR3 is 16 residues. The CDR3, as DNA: TGCGCCAGCAGCTATACCGGGACTAGCGGGAAAAACGAGCAGTACTTC. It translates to CASSYTGTSGKNEQYF.

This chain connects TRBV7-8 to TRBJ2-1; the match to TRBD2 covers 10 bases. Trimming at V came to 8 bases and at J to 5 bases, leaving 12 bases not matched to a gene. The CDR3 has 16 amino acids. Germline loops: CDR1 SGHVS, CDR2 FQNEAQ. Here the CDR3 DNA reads TGTGCCAGCGAGAGGGCCGGACTAGCGGTAAACAATGAGCAGTTCTTC. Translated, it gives CASERAGLAVNNEQFF.

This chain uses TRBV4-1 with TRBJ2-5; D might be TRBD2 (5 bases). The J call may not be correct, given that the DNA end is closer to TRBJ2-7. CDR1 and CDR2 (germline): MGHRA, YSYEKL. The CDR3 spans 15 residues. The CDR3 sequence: CASSQDEGRYYEQYF. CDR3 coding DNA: TGCGCCAGCAGCCAAGATGAGGGCCGGTACTACGAGCAGTACTTC.

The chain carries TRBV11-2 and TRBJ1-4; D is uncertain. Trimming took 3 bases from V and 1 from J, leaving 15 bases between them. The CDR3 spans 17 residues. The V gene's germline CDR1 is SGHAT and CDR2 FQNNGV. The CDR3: CASSFSNNIRTNEKLFF. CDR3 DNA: TGTGCCAGCAGCTTTTCCAATAATATTAGAACTAATGAAAAACTGTTTTTT.

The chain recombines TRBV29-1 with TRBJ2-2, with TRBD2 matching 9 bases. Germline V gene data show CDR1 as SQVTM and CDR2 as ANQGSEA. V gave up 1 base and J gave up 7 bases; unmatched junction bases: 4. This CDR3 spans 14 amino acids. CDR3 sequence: CSVEARRGGGELFF. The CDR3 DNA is TGCAGCGTTGAAGCTAGGCGGGGGGGCGGGGAGCTGTTTTTT.

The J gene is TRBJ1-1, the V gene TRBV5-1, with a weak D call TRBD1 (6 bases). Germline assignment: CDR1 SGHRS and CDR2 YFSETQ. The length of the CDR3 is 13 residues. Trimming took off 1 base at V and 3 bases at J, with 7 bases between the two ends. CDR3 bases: TGCGCCAGCAGCTTGACAGGGTACACTGAAGCTTTCTTT. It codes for CASSLTGYTEAFF.

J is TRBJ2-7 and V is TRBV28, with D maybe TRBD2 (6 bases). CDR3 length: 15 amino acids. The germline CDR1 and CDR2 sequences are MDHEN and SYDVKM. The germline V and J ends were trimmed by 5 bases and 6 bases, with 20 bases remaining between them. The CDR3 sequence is CASSNSEGGKGEQYF. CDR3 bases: TGTGCCAGCAGTAATTCAGAGGGAGGCAAGGGCGAGCAGTACTTC.

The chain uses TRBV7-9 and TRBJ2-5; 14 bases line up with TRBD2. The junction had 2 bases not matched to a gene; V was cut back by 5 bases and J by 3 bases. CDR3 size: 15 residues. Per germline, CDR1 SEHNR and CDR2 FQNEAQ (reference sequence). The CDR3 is CASSLGLAGEETQYF. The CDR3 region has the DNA TGTGCCAGCAGCCTGGGACTAGCGGGGGAAGAGACCCAGTACTTC.

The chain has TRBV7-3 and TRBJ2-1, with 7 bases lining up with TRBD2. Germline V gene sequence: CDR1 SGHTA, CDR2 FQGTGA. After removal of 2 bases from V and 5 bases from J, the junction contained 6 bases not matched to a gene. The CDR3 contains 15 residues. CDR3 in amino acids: CASSLYPGGHNEQFF. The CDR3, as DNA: TGTGCCAGCAGCTTATATCCGGGGGGACACAATGAGCAGTTCTTC. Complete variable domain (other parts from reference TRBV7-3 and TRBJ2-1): GAGVSQTPSNKVTEKGKYVELRCDPISGHTALYWYRQSLGQGPEFLIYFQGTGAADDSGLPNDRFFAVRPEGSVSTLKIQRTERGDSAVYLCASSLYPGGHNEQFFGPGTRLTVL.

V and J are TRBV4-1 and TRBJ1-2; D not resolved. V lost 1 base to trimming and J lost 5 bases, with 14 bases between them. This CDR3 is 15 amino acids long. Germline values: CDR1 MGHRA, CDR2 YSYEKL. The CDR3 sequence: CASSQVRRSGYGYTF. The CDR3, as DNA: TGCGCCAGCAGCCAAGTCCGCCGGTCGGGGTATGGCTACACCTTC.

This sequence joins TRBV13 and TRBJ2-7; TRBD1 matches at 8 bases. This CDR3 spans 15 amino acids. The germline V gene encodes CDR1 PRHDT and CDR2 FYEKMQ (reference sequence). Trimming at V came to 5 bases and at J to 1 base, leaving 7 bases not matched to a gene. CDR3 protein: CASSRQGAESYEQYF. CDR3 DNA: TGTGCCAGCAGCCGGCAGGGGGCGGAATCCTACGAGCAGTACTTC.

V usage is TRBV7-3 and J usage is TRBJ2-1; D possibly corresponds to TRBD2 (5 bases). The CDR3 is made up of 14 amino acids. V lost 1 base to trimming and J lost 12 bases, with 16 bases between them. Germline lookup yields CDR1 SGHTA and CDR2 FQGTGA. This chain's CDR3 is CASSLIEGSGSQFF. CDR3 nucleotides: TGTGCCAGCAGCTTAATCGAGGGCAGCGGCTCGCAGTTCTTC.

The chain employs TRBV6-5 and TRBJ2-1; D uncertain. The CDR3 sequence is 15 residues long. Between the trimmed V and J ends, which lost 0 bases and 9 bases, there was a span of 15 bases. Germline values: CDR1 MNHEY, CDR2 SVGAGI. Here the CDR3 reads CASSYSDLLSSEQFF. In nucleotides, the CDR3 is TGTGCCAGCAGTTACTCAGACCTCTTATCTAGTGAGCAGTTCTTC.

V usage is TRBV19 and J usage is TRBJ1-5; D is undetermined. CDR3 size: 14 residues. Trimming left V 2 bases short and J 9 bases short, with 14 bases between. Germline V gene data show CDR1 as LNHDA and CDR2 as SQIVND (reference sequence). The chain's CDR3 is CASSIIPRAAPQHF. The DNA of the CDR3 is TGTGCCAGTAGTATAATCCCGAGGGCCGCGCCCCAGCATTTT. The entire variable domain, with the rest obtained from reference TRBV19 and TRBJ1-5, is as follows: DGGITQSPKYLFRKEGQNVTLSCEQNLNHDAMYWYRQDPGQGLRLIYYSQIVNDFQKGDIAEGYSVSREKKESFPLTVTSAQKNPTAFYLCASSIIPRAAPQHFGDGTRLSIL.

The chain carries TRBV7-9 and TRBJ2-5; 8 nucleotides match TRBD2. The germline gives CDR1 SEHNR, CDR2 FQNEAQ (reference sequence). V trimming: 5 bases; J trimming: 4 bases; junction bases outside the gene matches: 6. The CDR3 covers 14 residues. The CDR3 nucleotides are TGTGCCAGCAGCACCGGGAGGGCCCGAGAGACCCAGTACTTC. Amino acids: CASSTGRARETQYF.

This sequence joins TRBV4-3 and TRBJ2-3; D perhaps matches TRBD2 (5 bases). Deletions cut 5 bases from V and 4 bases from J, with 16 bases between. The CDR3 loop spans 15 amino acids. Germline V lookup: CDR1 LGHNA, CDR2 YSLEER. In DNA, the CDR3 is TGCGCCAGCAGCTCCACTAGGATCGAATCAGATACGCAGTATTTT. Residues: CASSSTRIESDTQYF.

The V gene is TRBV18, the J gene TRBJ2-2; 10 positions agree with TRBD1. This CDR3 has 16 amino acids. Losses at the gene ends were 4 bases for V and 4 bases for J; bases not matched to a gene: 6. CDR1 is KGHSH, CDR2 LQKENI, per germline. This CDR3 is CASSRRDRGSTGELFF. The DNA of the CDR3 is TGTGCCAGCTCACGCCGGGACAGGGGATCCACCGGGGAGCTGTTTTTT. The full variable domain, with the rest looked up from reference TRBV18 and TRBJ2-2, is NAGVMQNPRHLVRRRGQEARLRCSPMKGHSHVYWYRQLPEEGLKFMVYLQKENIIDESGMPKERFSAEFPKEGPSILRIQQVVRGDSAAYFCASSRRDRGSTGELFFGEGSRLTVL.

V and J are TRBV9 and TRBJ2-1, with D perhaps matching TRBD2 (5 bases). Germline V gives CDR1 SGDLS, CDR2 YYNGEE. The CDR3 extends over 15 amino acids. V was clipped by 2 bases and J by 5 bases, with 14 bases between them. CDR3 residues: CASSVLPERHNEQFF. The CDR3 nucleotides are TGTGCCAGCAGCGTCCTACCGGAGCGGCACAATGAGCAGTTCTTC. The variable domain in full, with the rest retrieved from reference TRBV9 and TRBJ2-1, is DSGVTQTPKHLITATGQRVTLRCSPRSGDLSVYWYQQSLDQGLQFLIQYYNGEERAKGNILERFSAQQFPDLHSELNLSSLELGDSALYFCASSVLPERHNEQFFGPGTRLTVL.

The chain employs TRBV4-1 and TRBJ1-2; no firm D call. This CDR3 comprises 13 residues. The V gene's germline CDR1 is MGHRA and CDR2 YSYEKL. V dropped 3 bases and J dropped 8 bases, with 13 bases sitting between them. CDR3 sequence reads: CASSQPGVVGYTF. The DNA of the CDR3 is TGCGCCAGCAGCCAGCCGGGAGTAGTGGGCTACACCTTC.

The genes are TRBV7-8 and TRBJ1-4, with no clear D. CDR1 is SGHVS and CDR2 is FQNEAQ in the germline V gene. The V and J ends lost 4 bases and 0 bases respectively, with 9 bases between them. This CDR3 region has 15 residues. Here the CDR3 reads CASSSSVATNEKLFF. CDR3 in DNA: TGTGCCAGCAGCTCCTCGGTTGCAACTAATGAAAAACTGTTTTTT.

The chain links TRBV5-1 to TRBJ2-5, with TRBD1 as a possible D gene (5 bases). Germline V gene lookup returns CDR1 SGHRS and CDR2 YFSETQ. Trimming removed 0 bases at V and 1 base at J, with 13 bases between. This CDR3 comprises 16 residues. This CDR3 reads CASSLAGQGTQETQYF. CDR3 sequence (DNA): TGCGCCAGCAGCTTGGCCGGGCAGGGAACCCAAGAGACCCAGTACTTC. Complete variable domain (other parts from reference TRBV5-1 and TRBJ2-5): KAGVTQTPRYLIKTRGQQVTLSCSPISGHRSVSWYQQTPGQGLQFLFEYFSETQRNKGNFPGRFSGRQFSNSRSEMNVSTLELGDSALYLCASSLAGQGTQETQYFGPGTRLLVL.

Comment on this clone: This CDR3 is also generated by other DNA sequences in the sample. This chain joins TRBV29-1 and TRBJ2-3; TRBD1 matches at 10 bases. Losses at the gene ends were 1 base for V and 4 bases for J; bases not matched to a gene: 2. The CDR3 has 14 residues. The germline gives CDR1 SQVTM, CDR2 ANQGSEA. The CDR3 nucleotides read TGCAGCGTTGAAGGGGGGACAGGGGCAGATACGCAGTATTTT. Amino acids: CSVEGGTGADTQYF.

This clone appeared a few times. The DNA for the CDR3 is TGTGCCAGCAGCTTGGCGGGGACAGGGGGCCACGAGCAGTACTTC. Its translation is CASSLAGTGGHEQYF. The V gene is TRBV5-6, the J gene TRBJ2-7, with 12 bases identical to TRBD1. V trimming: 0 bases; J trimming: 5 bases; junction bases outside the gene matches: 3. The CDR3 consists of 15 residues. Germline V gene sequence: CDR1 SGHDT, CDR2 YYEEEE. Drawing the rest from reference TRBV5-6 and TRBJ2-7, the complete variable domain is DAGVTQSPTHLIKTRGQQVTLRCSPKSGHDTVSWYQQALGQGPQFIFQYYEEEERQRGNFPDRFSGHQFPNYSSELNVNALLLGDSALYLCASSLAGTGGHEQYFGPGTRLTVT.

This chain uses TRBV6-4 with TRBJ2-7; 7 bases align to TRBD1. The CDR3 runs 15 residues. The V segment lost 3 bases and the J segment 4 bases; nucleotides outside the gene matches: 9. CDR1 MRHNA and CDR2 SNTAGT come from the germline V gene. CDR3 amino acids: CASSEETGRGYEQYF. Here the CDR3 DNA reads TGTGCCAGCAGTGAGGAGACAGGGAGAGGTTACGAGCAGTACTTC.

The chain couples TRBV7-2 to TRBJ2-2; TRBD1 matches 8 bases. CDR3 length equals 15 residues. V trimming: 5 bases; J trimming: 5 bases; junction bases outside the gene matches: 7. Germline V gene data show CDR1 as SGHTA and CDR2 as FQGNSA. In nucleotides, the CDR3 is TGTGCCAGCAGCCCCCAACAGGGGGTAACCGGGGAGCTGTTTTTT. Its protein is CASSPQQGVTGELFF.

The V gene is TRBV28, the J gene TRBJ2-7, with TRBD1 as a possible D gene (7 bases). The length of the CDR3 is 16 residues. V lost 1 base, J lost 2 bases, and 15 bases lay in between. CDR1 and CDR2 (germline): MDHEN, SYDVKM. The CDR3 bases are TGTGCCAGCAGTTTATCGGCAGGGGGGCGAGCCTACGAGCAGTACTTC. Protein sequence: CASSLSAGGRAYEQYF.

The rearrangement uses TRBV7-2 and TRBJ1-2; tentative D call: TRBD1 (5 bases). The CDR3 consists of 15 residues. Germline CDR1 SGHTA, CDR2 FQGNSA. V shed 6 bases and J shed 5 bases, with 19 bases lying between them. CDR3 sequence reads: CASSLQSGAGYGYTF. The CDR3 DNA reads TGTGCCAGCAGTCTTCAGTCTGGGGCGGGGTATGGCTACACCTTC.

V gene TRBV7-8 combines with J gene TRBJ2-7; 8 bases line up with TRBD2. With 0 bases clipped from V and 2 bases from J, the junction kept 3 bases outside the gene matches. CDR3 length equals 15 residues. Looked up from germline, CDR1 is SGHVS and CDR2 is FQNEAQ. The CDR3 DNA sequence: TGTGCCAGCAGCTTAGCTCCGGGAGGGCCCTACGAGCAGTACTTC. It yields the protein CASSLAPGGPYEQYF.

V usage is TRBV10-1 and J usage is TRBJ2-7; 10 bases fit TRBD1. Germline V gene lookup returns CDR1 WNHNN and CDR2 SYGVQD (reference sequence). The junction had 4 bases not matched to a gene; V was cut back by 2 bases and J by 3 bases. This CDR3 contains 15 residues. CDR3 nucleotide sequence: TGCGCCAGCAGTGAGCGGGACAGGGGAGGCTACGAGCAGTACTTC. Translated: CASSERDRGGYEQYF.